The 11 T cell receptor beta chains presented below share a single source sample, sequenced in a study of blood T cell repertoires in COVID-19. TCRdb keeps only in-frame clones here, not all; method: immunoSEQ multiplex PCR. The table records some 190,000 clones, 70% to 90% of them present only once. Sequenced sample: peripheral blood. These receptors originate from a woman older than 75 with acute or convalescent COVID-19.

Only one count was recorded for this clone. The rearrangement links TRBV10-3 to TRBJ1-6; maybe TRBD1 (6 bases). Per germline, CDR1 ENHRY and CDR2 SYGVKD. The V end lost 6 bases, the J end lost 11 bases, and 14 bases lay between the germline ends. The CDR3 extends over 13 amino acids. CDR3 amino acids: CAIRTGLGTPLHF. The CDR3 nucleotides are TGTGCCATCAGGACAGGACTGGGTACACCCCTCCACTTT.

The V call is TRBV24-1, the J call TRBJ2-1, with 11 bases aligning to TRBD2. The germline V gene has CDR1 KGHDR and CDR2 SFDVKD. Trimming cost V 5 bases and J 9 bases; bases outside gene matches: 11. This CDR3 region has 16 residues. DNA for the CDR3: TGTGCCACCAGTGTATTAGCGGGAGGGGTTGTGGGTGAGCAGTTCTTC. Protein sequence: CATSVLAGGVVGEQFF.

The chain uses TRBV5-1 and TRBJ1-1; D perhaps matches TRBD1 (5 bases). Trimming shortened V by 3 bases and J by 5 bases, and 17 bases separated the two germline ends. Germline V gene sequence: CDR1 SGHRS, CDR2 YFSETQ. The CDR3 totals 15 residues. The CDR3: CASSSSGRGKTEAFF. For the CDR3, the DNA is TGCGCCAGCAGCTCCTCGGGGCGGGGAAAGACTGAAGCTTTCTTT.

V gene TRBV18 combines with J gene TRBJ2-7; a weak D match, TRBD2 (6 bases). Germline V lookup: CDR1 KGHSH, CDR2 LQKENI. The CDR3 runs 14 residues. V gave up 3 bases and J gave up 6 bases, with 15 bases separating them. The CDR3 nucleotides are TGTGCCAGCTCACCTCTGCGGGGAGACATCGAGCAGTACTTC. Translation: CASSPLRGDIEQYF.

The count of this clone is one. V is TRBV7-3 and J is TRBJ2-4; the D gene is possibly TRBD1 (6 bases). This CDR3 has 17 amino acids. Germline-derived CDR1 and CDR2 are SGHTA and FQGTGA. V shed 5 bases and J shed 0 bases, with 17 bases lying between them. The CDR3 sequence is CASSPGEWPIAKNIQYF. The CDR3 region has the DNA TGTGCCAGCAGCCCAGGGGAGTGGCCAATAGCCAAAAACATTCAGTACTTC.

This chain joins TRBV7-3 and TRBJ1-2; possibly TRBD1 for D (5 bases). Germline loops: CDR1 SGHTA, CDR2 FQGTGA. V lost 5 bases to trimming and J lost 4 bases, with 14 bases between them. The CDR3 length is 14 residues. This CDR3 is CASSPGAGRYGYTF. CDR3 nucleotide sequence: TGTGCCAGCAGCCCGGGTGCAGGGCGCTATGGCTACACCTTC.

A single count supports this clone. The J gene is TRBJ2-2, the V gene TRBV2; D gene uncertain. V was pared by 1 base and J by 5 bases, with 8 bases between. Germline values: CDR1 SNHLY, CDR2 FYNNEI. The CDR3 is 14 amino acids. The CDR3: CASSEGRPTGELFF. The CDR3, as DNA: TGTGCCAGCAGTGAAGGCAGGCCTACCGGGGAGCTGTTTTTT.

This clone was observed a handful of times. The chain is built from TRBV7-9 and TRBJ2-7, with 9 positions matching TRBD1. The germline V gene encodes CDR1 SEHNR and CDR2 FQNEAQ (reference sequence). The CDR3 contains 14 residues. With V trimmed by 6 bases and J by 3 bases, 6 bases remained unmatched. CDR3 nucleotides: TGTGCCAGCAGTCCGACAGGGGGTGGCTACGAGCAGTACTTC. This encodes CASSPTGGGYEQYF.

The sample holds a few counts of this clone. J is TRBJ1-3 and V is TRBV3-1 (or the pseudogene TRBV3-2); D not resolved. Germline V gives CDR1 LGHDT, CDR2 YNNKEL (reference sequence). V was pared by 4 bases and J by 4 bases, with 8 bases between. The CDR3 runs 13 residues. In DNA, the CDR3 is TGTGCCAGCAGCCTAACCCGGGGAAACACCATATATTTT. Its protein product is CASSLTRGNTIYF.

This clone was observed a single time. This chain uses TRBV5-5 with TRBJ1-3, with a tentative D call TRBD1 (6 bases). The germline CDR1 and CDR2 sequences are SGHKS and YYEKEE (reference sequence). The V end was cut by 4 bases, the J end by 2 bases, with 7 bases between. The CDR3 runs to 13 residues. The CDR3 DNA reads TGTGCCAGCAGCCGGGACACTGGAAACACCATATATTTT. It specifies CASSRDTGNTIYF.

The chain carries TRBV4-1 and TRBJ1-6; 7 bases are a match to TRBD1. The CDR3 is 16 residues long. V gave up 2 bases and J gave up 6 bases; unmatched junction bases: 7. Per the germline V gene, CDR1 is MGHRA and CDR2 is YSYEKL. The DNA of the CDR3 is TGCGCCAGCAGCCAAACCCCGGGACAGAGTAATTCACCCCTCCACTTT. It codes for CASSQTPGQSNSPLHF.